These T cell receptor beta chains were read from a single sample in a study of post-analysis software for immune sequencing data. TCRdb independently ran MiXCR on the PCR reads; one entry per CDR3 protein. The sample shows roughly 670,000 distinct CDR3 sequences, 55% to 60% of them seen only once. The sequenced sample consisted of blood. The origin of the receptors is a girl aged 2-10 years with multiple sclerosis. The CDR3 runs from the conserved cysteine through the conserved F or W. Fields, in order: J gene, V gene, D gene, clone size, CDR3 protein, CDR3 DNA. D genes are given only for firm matches. Clone size, where shown, is once, few, many, or a class for clones that have expanded.

j_gene: TRBJ1-2; v_gene: TRBV7-4; d_gene: TRBD1; abundance: few; CDR3aa: CASSFPYTGGLNYGYTF; CDR3nt: TGTGCCAGCAGCTTCCCCTACACAGGGGGCCTTAACTATGGCTACACCTTC
j_gene: TRBJ2-1; v_gene: TRBV20-1; d_gene: NA; abundance: few; CDR3aa: CSAPGDTNEQFF; CDR3nt: TGCAGTGCCCCGGGGGACACCAATGAGCAGTTCTTC
j_gene: TRBJ2-7; v_gene: TRBV7-9; d_gene: NA; abundance: NA; CDR3aa: CASSTQGGYEQYF; CDR3nt: TGTGCCAGCAGCACCCAAGGAGGCTACGAGCAGTACTTC
j_gene: TRBJ1-4; v_gene: TRBV20-1; d_gene: NA; abundance: NA; CDR3aa: CSATREGNEKLFF; CDR3nt: TGCAGTGCCACGAGGGAGGGGAATGAAAAACTGTTTTTT
j_gene: TRBJ2-3; v_gene: TRBV12-3/TRBV12-4; d_gene: NA; abundance: NA; CDR3aa: CASSRASPTDTQYF; CDR3nt: TGTGCCAGCAGTAGGGCTTCGCCCACAGATACGCAGTATTTT
j_gene: TRBJ2-5; v_gene: TRBV12-3/TRBV12-4; d_gene: TRBD2; abundance: NA; CDR3aa: CASRTTSGLFQETQYF; CDR3nt: TGTGCCAGCAGGACGACTAGCGGGCTATTCCAAGAGACCCAGTACTTC
j_gene: TRBJ2-5; v_gene: TRBV6-6; d_gene: NA; abundance: NA; CDR3aa: CASRFAGIQETQYF; CDR3nt: TGTGCCAGCAGGTTCGCGGGAATTCAAGAGACCCAGTACTTC
j_gene: TRBJ2-1; v_gene: TRBV5-1; d_gene: TRBD2; abundance: NA; CDR3aa: CASSLAGVTSGLNEQFF; CDR3nt: TGCGCCAGCAGCTTGGCCGGGGTGACTAGCGGCTTGAATGAGCAGTTCTTC
j_gene: TRBJ2-1; v_gene: TRBV29-1; d_gene: NA; abundance: few; CDR3aa: CSVDPRGGNEQFF; CDR3nt: TGCAGCGTTGATCCCAGGGGGGGCAATGAGCAGTTCTTC
j_gene: TRBJ2-5; v_gene: TRBV7-9; d_gene: NA; abundance: NA; CDR3aa: CASSLAARETQYF; CDR3nt: TGTGCCAGCAGCTTAGCAGCCCGAGAGACCCAGTACTTC
j_gene: TRBJ1-6; v_gene: TRBV12-3/TRBV12-4; d_gene: TRBD1; abundance: few; CDR3aa: CASRYVRDRANSPLHF; CDR3nt: TGTGCCAGCAGATATGTCCGGGACAGGGCTAATTCACCCCTCCACTTT
j_gene: TRBJ1-1; v_gene: TRBV6-5; d_gene: TRBD1; abundance: few; CDR3aa: CASSYLTGWENTEAFF; CDR3nt: TGTGCCAGCAGTTACTTGACAGGGTGGGAGAACACTGAAGCTTTCTTT
j_gene: TRBJ1-2; v_gene: TRBV3-1; d_gene: TRBD1; abundance: NA; CDR3aa: CASSQGQGVGNYGYTF; CDR3nt: TGTGCCAGCAGCCAAGGACAGGGAGTCGGAAACTATGGCTACACCTTC
j_gene: TRBJ2-3; v_gene: TRBV7-2; d_gene: TRBD2; abundance: NA; CDR3aa: CASSSQGSGNWDTQYF; CDR3nt: TGTGCCAGCAGCTCCCAGGGTAGCGGGAATTGGGATACGCAGTATTTT
j_gene: TRBJ2-1; v_gene: TRBV5-1; d_gene: NA; abundance: NA; CDR3aa: CASNMGPLFYSYNEQFF; CDR3nt: TGCGCCAGCAATATGGGACCCCTGTTTTACTCCTACAATGAGCAGTTCTTC
j_gene: TRBJ2-1; v_gene: TRBV7-3; d_gene: NA; abundance: NA; CDR3aa: CASSLTRRGNYNEQFF; CDR3nt: TGTGCCAGCAGCTTAACGCGGAGGGGGAACTACAATGAGCAGTTCTTC
j_gene: TRBJ2-1; v_gene: TRBV20-1; d_gene: NA; abundance: few; CDR3aa: CSAVGLSRGNNEQFF; CDR3nt: TGCAGTGCTGTGGGACTATCCAGGGGGAACAATGAGCAGTTCTTC
j_gene: TRBJ2-5; v_gene: TRBV20-1; d_gene: TRBD2; abundance: NA; CDR3aa: CSARSMVGRGEETQYF; CDR3nt: TGCAGTGCTAGAAGTATGGTGGGGCGGGGGGAAGAGACCCAGTACTTC
j_gene: TRBJ2-1; v_gene: TRBV15; d_gene: NA; abundance: once; CDR3aa: CATSPEDSLGDNEQFF; CDR3nt: TGTGCCACCAGCCCCGAGGACAGTTTGGGAGACAATGAGCAGTTCTTC
j_gene: TRBJ1-1; v_gene: TRBV29-1; d_gene: NA; abundance: NA; CDR3aa: CSVERRAATEAFF; CDR3nt: TGCAGCGTTGAACGCAGGGCGGCCACTGAAGCTTTCTTT
j_gene: TRBJ2-3; v_gene: TRBV27; d_gene: TRBD2; abundance: NA; CDR3aa: CASSLSGSFPSTDTQYF; CDR3nt: TGTGCCAGCAGCCTAAGCGGGAGTTTTCCTAGCACAGATACGCAGTATTTT
j_gene: TRBJ2-1; v_gene: TRBV29-1; d_gene: NA; abundance: NA; CDR3aa: CSALGGTNRGSEQFF; CDR3nt: TGCAGCGCCCTTGGGGGGACAAATAGGGGGTCTGAGCAGTTCTTC
j_gene: TRBJ2-7; v_gene: TRBV4-1; d_gene: NA; abundance: few; CDR3aa: CASSQDFWGRSSYEQYF; CDR3nt: TGCGCCAGCAGCCAAGACTTCTGGGGGAGGAGCTCCTACGAGCAGTACTTC
j_gene: TRBJ2-3; v_gene: TRBV12-3/TRBV12-4; d_gene: TRBD2; abundance: NA; CDR3aa: CASSLAPAGGTDTQYF; CDR3nt: TGTGCCAGCAGTTTAGCCCCAGCGGGGGGCACAGATACGCAGTATTTT
j_gene: TRBJ2-7; v_gene: TRBV12-3/TRBV12-4; d_gene: TRBD1; abundance: few; CDR3aa: CASSPGQGPYEQYF; CDR3nt: TGTGCCAGCAGCCCGGGACAGGGCCCCTACGAGCAGTACTTC
j_gene: TRBJ2-5; v_gene: TRBV20-1; d_gene: TRBD1; abundance: NA; CDR3aa: CSARRGTGGRETQYF; CDR3nt: TGCAGTGCTAGAAGAGGGACAGGGGGTAGGGAGACCCAGTACTTC
j_gene: TRBJ2-1; v_gene: TRBV20-1; d_gene: TRBD2; abundance: NA; CDR3aa: CSAGGRVDFYNEQFF; CDR3nt: TGCAGTGCGGGTGGGAGGGTGGACTTCTACAATGAGCAGTTCTTC
j_gene: TRBJ2-3; v_gene: TRBV20-1; d_gene: NA; abundance: NA; CDR3aa: CSARVGDGGAPDTQYF; CDR3nt: TGCAGTGCTAGAGTCGGAGATGGGGGCGCCCCAGATACGCAGTATTTT
j_gene: TRBJ2-7; v_gene: TRBV5-1; d_gene: TRBD1; abundance: NA; CDR3aa: CASSQETGYEQYF; CDR3nt: TGCGCCAGCAGCCAGGAGACAGGGTACGAGCAGTACTTC
j_gene: TRBJ2-1; v_gene: TRBV7-2; d_gene: TRBD2; abundance: NA; CDR3aa: CASSLARTGGSYDEQFF; CDR3nt: TGTGCCAGCAGCTTAGCCCGGACGGGAGGGAGCTACGATGAGCAGTTCTTC
j_gene: TRBJ2-1; v_gene: TRBV10-3; d_gene: NA; abundance: few; CDR3aa: CAISAQRHNEQFF; CDR3nt: TGTGCCATCAGTGCCCAGAGGCACAATGAGCAGTTCTTC
j_gene: TRBJ2-5; v_gene: TRBV2; d_gene: NA; abundance: NA; CDR3aa: CASSEADGTQYF; CDR3nt: TGTGCCAGCAGTGAAGCGGACGGGACCCAGTACTTC
j_gene: TRBJ1-2; v_gene: TRBV21-1; d_gene: NA; abundance: NA; CDR3aa: CASSKPDRAAVIYGYTF; CDR3nt: TGTGCCAGCAGCAAACCGGACAGGGCTGCTGTTATATATGGCTACACCTTC
j_gene: TRBJ2-3; v_gene: TRBV6-4; d_gene: TRBD2; abundance: NA; CDR3aa: CASSASGLAGRTDTQYF; CDR3nt: TGTGCCAGCAGTGCTTCGGGACTAGCGGGACGCACAGATACGCAGTATTTT
j_gene: TRBJ1-2; v_gene: TRBV29-1; d_gene: NA; abundance: NA; CDR3aa: CSVGGATDGSFYGYTF; CDR3nt: TGCAGCGTTGGCGGGGCTACGGACGGAAGTTTTTATGGCTACACCTTC
j_gene: TRBJ1-1; v_gene: TRBV29-1; d_gene: TRBD1; abundance: few; CDR3aa: CSGQGGNTEAFF; CDR3nt: TGCAGCGGTCAGGGGGGGAACACTGAAGCTTTCTTT
j_gene: TRBJ1-4; v_gene: TRBV20-1; d_gene: TRBD1; abundance: once; CDR3aa: CSARDRGPEKLFF; CDR3nt: TGCAGTGCTAGAGACAGGGGGCCTGAAAAACTGTTTTTT
j_gene: TRBJ1-2; v_gene: TRBV6-1; d_gene: NA; abundance: NA; CDR3aa: CASSESIWDLPYGYTF; CDR3nt: TGTGCCAGCAGTGAAAGTATTTGGGACCTTCCCTATGGCTACACCTTC
j_gene: TRBJ2-1; v_gene: TRBV18; d_gene: NA; abundance: NA; CDR3aa: CASSWQVLWNEQFF; CDR3nt: TGTGCCAGCTCATGGCAGGTCCTCTGGAATGAGCAGTTCTTC
j_gene: TRBJ2-3; v_gene: TRBV7-9; d_gene: NA; abundance: NA; CDR3aa: CAGSFHGSTSTDTQYF; CDR3nt: TGTGCCGGCAGCTTCCATGGTTCTACTAGCACAGATACGCAGTATTTT